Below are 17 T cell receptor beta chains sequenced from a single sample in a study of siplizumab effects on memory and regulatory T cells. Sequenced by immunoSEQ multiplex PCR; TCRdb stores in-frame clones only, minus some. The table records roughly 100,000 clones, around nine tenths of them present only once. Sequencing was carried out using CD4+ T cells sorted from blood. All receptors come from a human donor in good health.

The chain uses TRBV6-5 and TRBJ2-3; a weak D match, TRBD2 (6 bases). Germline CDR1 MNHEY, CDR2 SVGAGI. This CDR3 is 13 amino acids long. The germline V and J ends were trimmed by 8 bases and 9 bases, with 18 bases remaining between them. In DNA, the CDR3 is TGTGCCAGCGGGGGACTCCGGGGTGGGACGCAGTATTTT. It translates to CASGGLRGGTQYF.

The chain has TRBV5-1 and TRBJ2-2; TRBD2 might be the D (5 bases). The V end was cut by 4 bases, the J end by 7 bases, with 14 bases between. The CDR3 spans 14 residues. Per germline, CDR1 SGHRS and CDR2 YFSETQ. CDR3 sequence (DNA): TGCGCCAGCAGCGCGCTTCGGGCGGGCGGGGAGCTGTTTTTT. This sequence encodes CASSALRAGGELFF.

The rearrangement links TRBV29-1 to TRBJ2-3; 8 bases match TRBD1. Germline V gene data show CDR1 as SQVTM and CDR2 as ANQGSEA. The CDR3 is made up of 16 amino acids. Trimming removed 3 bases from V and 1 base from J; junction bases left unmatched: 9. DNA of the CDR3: TGCAGCGTTGACAAAGCCCCGGGACAGGGCACAGATACGCAGTATTTT. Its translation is CSVDKAPGQGTDTQYF.

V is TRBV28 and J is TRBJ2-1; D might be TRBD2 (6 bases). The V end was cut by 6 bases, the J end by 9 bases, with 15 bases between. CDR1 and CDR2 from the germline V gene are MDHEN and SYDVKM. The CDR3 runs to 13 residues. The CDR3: CASRPGGVGEQFF. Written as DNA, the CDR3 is TGTGCCAGCAGGCCCGGCGGGGTCGGTGAGCAGTTCTTC.

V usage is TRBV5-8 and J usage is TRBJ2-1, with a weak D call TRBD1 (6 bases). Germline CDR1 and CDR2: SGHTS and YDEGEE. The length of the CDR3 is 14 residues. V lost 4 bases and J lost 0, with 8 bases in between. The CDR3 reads CASSRGGSYNEQFF. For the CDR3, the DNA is TGTGCCAGCAGCCGAGGGGGCTCCTACAATGAGCAGTTCTTC.

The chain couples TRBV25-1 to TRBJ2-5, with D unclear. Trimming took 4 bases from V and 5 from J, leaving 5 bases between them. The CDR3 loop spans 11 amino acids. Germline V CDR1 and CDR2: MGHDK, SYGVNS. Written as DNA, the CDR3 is TGTGCCAGCAGTGTGGCGGAGACCCAGTACTTC. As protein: CASSVAETQYF.

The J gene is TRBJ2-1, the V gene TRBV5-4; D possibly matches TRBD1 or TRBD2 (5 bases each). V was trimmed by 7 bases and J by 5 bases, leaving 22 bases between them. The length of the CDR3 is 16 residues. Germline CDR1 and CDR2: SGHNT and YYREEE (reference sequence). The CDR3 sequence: CASQAGGQGGNNEQFF. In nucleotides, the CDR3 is TGTGCCAGCCAGGCAGGCGGGCAGGGTGGCAACAATGAGCAGTTCTTC.

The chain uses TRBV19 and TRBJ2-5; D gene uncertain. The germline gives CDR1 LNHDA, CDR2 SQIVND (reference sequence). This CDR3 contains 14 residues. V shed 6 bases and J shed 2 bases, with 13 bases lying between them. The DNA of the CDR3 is TGTGCCAGTAGCCCCGGTGGGTCGCAAGAGACCCAGTACTTC. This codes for CASSPGGSQETQYF.

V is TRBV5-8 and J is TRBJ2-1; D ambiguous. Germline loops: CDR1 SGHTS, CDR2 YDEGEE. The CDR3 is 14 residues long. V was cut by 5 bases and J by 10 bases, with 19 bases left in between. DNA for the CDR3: TGTGCCAGCAGAAAGCGACTGGGCTCCCGAGAGCAGTTCTTC. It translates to CASRKRLGSREQFF.

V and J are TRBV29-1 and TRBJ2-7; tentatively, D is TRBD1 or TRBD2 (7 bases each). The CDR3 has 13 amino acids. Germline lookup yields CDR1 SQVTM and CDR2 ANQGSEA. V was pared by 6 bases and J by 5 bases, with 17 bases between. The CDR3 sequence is CSVGGTVAHEQYF. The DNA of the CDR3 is TGCAGCGTGGGGGGGACAGTGGCCCACGAGCAGTACTTC.

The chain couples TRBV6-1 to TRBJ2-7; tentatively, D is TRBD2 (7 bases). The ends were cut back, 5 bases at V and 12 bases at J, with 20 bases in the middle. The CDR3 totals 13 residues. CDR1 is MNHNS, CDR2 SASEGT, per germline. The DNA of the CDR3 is TGTGCCAGCAGTCCAAATGATGGGAGGGGGTGGTACTTC. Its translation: CASSPNDGRGWYF.

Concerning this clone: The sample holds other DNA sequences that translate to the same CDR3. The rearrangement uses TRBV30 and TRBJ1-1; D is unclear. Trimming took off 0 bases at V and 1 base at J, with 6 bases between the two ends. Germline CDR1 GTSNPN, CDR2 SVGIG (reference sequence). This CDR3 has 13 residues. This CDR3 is CAWSVGSNTEAFF. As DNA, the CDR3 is TGTGCCTGGAGTGTGGGATCGAACACTGAAGCTTTCTTT.

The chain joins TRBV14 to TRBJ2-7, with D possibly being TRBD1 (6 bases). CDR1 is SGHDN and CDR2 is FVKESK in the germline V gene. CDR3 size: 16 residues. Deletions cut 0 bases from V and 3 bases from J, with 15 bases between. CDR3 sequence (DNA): TGTGCCAGCAGCCAAGATCCTCGGGACATATACTACGAGCAGTACTTC. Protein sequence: CASSQDPRDIYYEQYF.

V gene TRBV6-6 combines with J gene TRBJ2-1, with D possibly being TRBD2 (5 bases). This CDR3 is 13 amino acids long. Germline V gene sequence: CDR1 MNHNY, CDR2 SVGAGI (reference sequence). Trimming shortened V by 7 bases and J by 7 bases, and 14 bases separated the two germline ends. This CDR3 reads CASNKLGGNEQFF. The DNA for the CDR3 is TGTGCCAGCAACAAACTAGGTGGTAATGAGCAGTTCTTC.

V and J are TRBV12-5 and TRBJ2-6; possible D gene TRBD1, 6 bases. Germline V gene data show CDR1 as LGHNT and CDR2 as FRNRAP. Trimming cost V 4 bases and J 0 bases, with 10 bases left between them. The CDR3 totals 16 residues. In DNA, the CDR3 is TGTGCTAGTGGTTCATTACAGGGCTCTGGGGCCAACGTCCTGACTTTC. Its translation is CASGSLQGSGANVLTF.

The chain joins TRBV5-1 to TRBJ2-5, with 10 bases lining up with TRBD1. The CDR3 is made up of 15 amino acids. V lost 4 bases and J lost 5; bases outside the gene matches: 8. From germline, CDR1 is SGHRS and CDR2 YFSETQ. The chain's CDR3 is CASSAGTGDRETQYF. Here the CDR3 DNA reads TGCGCCAGCAGCGCGGGGACAGGGGATAGGGAGACCCAGTACTTC.

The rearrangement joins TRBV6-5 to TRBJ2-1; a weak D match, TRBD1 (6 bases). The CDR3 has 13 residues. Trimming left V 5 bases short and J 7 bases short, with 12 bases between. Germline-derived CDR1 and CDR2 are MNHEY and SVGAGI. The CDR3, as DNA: TGTGCCAGCAGTGTAGAAAGGGGGAATGAGCAGTTCTTC. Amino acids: CASSVERGNEQFF.